These T cell receptor beta chains were read from a single sample in a study of cytomegalovirus exposure and HLA in healthy donors. The data were produced by immunoSEQ multiplex PCR, yet TCRdb's version contains in-frame clones alone and is incomplete. The data show roughly 110,000 clones, with roughly 80% seen just once and roughly 3.4% held by the top ten. The sequencing sample was made of PBMCs. These receptors were taken from a man in his fifties or sixties in good health and CMV-seronegative. The CDR3 runs from the conserved cysteine through the conserved F or W. D genes are given only for firm matches. Not every row has a clone size; where given, it reads once, few, many or a size class.

V: TRBV6-6
J: TRBJ1-3
size: NA
D: NA
CDR3: CASRPTGTSGNTIYF
DNA: TGTGCCAGCCGCCCCACAGGGACCTCTGGAAACACCATATATTTT

V: TRBV10-2
J: TRBJ2-7
size: NA
D: NA
CDR3: CASSDPSQGGSYEQYF
DNA: TGCGCCAGCAGTGACCCTTCACAGGGGGGGTCCTACGAGCAGTACTTC

V: TRBV11-2
J: TRBJ2-1
size: NA
D: TRBD2
CDR3: CASSPNAGGYNEQFF
DNA: TGTGCCAGCAGCCCAAACGCGGGGGGGTACAATGAGCAGTTCTTC

V: TRBV25-1
J: TRBJ2-3
size: once
D: NA
CDR3: CASSPGGGATQYF
DNA: TGTGCCAGCAGTCCGGGGGGCGGGGCTACGCAGTATTTT

V: TRBV18
J: TRBJ1-5
size: NA
D: NA
CDR3: CASSPGGVNQPQHF
DNA: TGTGCCAGCTCACCTGGGGGGGTCAATCAGCCCCAGCATTTT

V: TRBV9
J: TRBJ1-6
size: NA
D: NA
CDR3: CASSVGDRANSPLHF
DNA: TGTGCCAGCAGCGTAGGAGACAGAGCTAATTCACCCCTCCACTTT

V: TRBV5-1
J: TRBJ2-3
size: NA
D: TRBD2
CDR3: CASSAASGYTDTQYF
DNA: TGCGCCAGCAGCGCCGCTAGCGGATACACAGATACGCAGTATTTT

V: TRBV6-4
J: TRBJ2-1
size: NA
D: NA
CDR3: CASSEARRSYNEQFF
DNA: TGTGCCAGCAGTGAGGCCAGGCGCTCCTACAATGAGCAGTTCTTC

V: TRBV5-6
J: TRBJ2-2
size: NA
D: TRBD1
CDR3: CASSGTGTGVTGELFF
DNA: TGTGCCAGCAGCGGAACCGGGACAGGAGTAACCGGGGAGCTGTTTTTT

V: TRBV27
J: TRBJ1-6
size: NA
D: NA
CDR3: CASSEGLWRSPLHF
DNA: TGTGCCAGCAGTGAAGGACTTTGGAGGTCACCCCTCCACTTT

V: TRBV19
J: TRBJ1-1
size: NA
D: TRBD1
CDR3: CASSIRGQGVNTEAFF
DNA: TGTGCCAGTAGTATACGGGGACAGGGCGTGAACACTGAAGCTTTCTTT

V: TRBV5-1
J: TRBJ1-1
size: NA
D: NA
CDR3: CASSHSGENTEAFF
DNA: TGCGCCAGCTCCCATTCGGGGGAGAACACTGAAGCTTTCTTT

V: TRBV7-6
J: TRBJ1-2
size: NA
D: NA
CDR3: CASSQQQGYGYTF
DNA: TGTGCCAGCAGCCAACAACAGGGCTATGGCTACACCTTC

V: TRBV5-4
J: TRBJ1-2
size: few
D: NA
CDR3: CASSPGFGYTF
DNA: TGTGCCAGCAGCCCAGGGTTTGGCTACACCTTC

V: TRBV7-2
J: TRBJ2-5
size: NA
D: TRBD2
CDR3: CASSLETSGGAKETQYF
DNA: TGTGCCAGCAGCTTAGAGACTAGCGGGGGGGCCAAAGAGACCCAGTACTTC

V: TRBV15
J: TRBJ2-7
size: NA
D: NA
CDR3: CATSRGFMSSYEQYF
DNA: TGTGCCACCAGCAGAGGATTTATGAGCTCCTACGAGCAGTACTTC

V: TRBV5-1
J: TRBJ2-5
size: NA
D: TRBD2
CDR3: CASSFGAGGPETQYF
DNA: TGCGCCAGCAGCTTCGGAGCGGGGGGGCCAGAGACCCAGTACTTC

V: TRBV19
J: TRBJ1-1
size: NA
D: NA
CDR3: CASSIDRGHTEAFF
DNA: TGTGCCAGTAGTATAGACAGGGGACACACTGAAGCTTTCTTT

V: TRBV19
J: TRBJ1-2
size: NA
D: TRBD1
CDR3: CASIDRGHYGYTF
DNA: TGTGCCAGTATAGACAGGGGGCACTATGGCTACACCTTC

V: TRBV11-2
J: TRBJ2-2
size: once
D: NA
CDR3: CASSRRGTGNTGELFF
DNA: TGTGCCAGCAGCCGCCGGGGAACCGGGAACACCGGGGAGCTGTTTTTT

V: TRBV4-3
J: TRBJ1-6
size: NA
D: NA
CDR3: CASSQGATRNSPLHF
DNA: TGCGCCAGCAGCCAAGGAGCGACCCGAAATTCACCCCTCCACTTT

V: TRBV18
J: TRBJ2-3
size: NA
D: TRBD1
CDR3: CASSPGQGAGDTQYF
DNA: TGTGCCAGCTCACCCGGACAGGGGGCTGGGGATACGCAGTATTTT

V: TRBV25-1
J: TRBJ2-3
size: NA
D: TRBD1
CDR3: CASSDPRQGSTDTQYF
DNA: TGTGCCAGCAGTGATCCTCGACAGGGGAGCACAGATACGCAGTATTTT

V: TRBV19
J: TRBJ1-5
size: NA
D: NA
CDR3: CASSRGPGSNQPQHF
DNA: TGTGCCAGTAGTAGAGGGCCGGGGAGCAATCAGCCCCAGCATTTT

V: TRBV4-2
J: TRBJ2-3
size: NA
D: TRBD2
CDR3: CASREGGGGGRTDTQYF
DNA: TGTGCCAGCAGGGAGGGTGGTGGCGGGGGGAGGACAGATACGCAGTATTTT

V: TRBV18
J: TRBJ2-3
size: NA
D: NA
CDR3: CASSLLSSTDTQYF
DNA: TGTGCCAGCTCACTACTTTCTAGCACAGATACGCAGTATTTT

V: TRBV5-6
J: TRBJ2-3
size: once
D: NA
CDR3: CASSSDYFTQYF
DNA: TGTGCCAGCAGCTCGGACTATTTCACGCAGTATTTT

V: TRBV2
J: TRBJ1-2
size: NA
D: NA
CDR3: CASIPDTGDGYTF
DNA: TGTGCCAGCATCCCGGACACAGGTGACGGCTACACCTTC

V: TRBV7-3
J: TRBJ2-5
size: NA
D: TRBD2
CDR3: CASSFSGGAGETQYF
DNA: TGTGCCAGCAGCTTCAGCGGGGGGGCCGGGGAGACCCAGTACTTC

V: TRBV6-5
J: TRBJ2-7
size: NA
D: TRBD2
CDR3: CASRPGLLHYEQYF
DNA: TGTGCCAGCAGACCGGGACTACTACACTACGAGCAGTACTTC

V: TRBV5-6
J: TRBJ1-1
size: NA
D: TRBD1
CDR3: CASSLNRGRAFF
DNA: TGTGCCAGCAGCTTGAACAGGGGCCGAGCTTTCTTT

V: TRBV18
J: TRBJ2-4
size: NA
D: NA
CDR3: CASSPSEAKNIQYF
DNA: TGTGCCAGCTCACCATCTGAGGCCAAAAACATTCAGTACTTC

V: TRBV13
J: TRBJ1-1
size: NA
D: TRBD1
CDR3: CASSRDRYAEAFF
DNA: TGTGCCAGCAGCCGGGACAGATACGCTGAAGCTTTCTTT

V: TRBV29-1
J: TRBJ1-1
size: few
D: TRBD1
CDR3: CSGDRGENTEAFF
DNA: TGCAGCGGCGACAGGGGCGAGAACACTGAAGCTTTCTTT

V: TRBV7-9
J: TRBJ2-1
size: NA
D: NA
CDR3: CASSLGTGSPYNEQFF
DNA: TGTGCCAGCAGTTTGGGCACAGGCTCCCCCTACAATGAGCAGTTCTTC

V: TRBV4-1
J: TRBJ1-2
size: once
D: TRBD1
CDR3: CASSQGAGGDYGYTF
DNA: TGCGCCAGCAGCCAAGGAGCAGGGGGCGACTATGGCTACACCTTC

V: TRBV7-6
J: TRBJ1-4
size: few
D: TRBD1
CDR3: CASSWTGGDEKLFF
DNA: TGTGCCAGCAGCTGGACAGGGGGTGATGAAAAACTGTTTTTT

V: TRBV7-8
J: TRBJ2-5
size: NA
D: NA
CDR3: CASSLGSGVQETQYF
DNA: TGTGCCAGCAGCTTAGGCTCAGGGGTACAAGAGACCCAGTACTTC

V: TRBV19
J: TRBJ2-1
size: NA
D: NA
CDR3: CASSINSYNEQFF
DNA: TGTGCCAGTAGTATTAACAGTTACAATGAGCAGTTCTTC

V: TRBV7-9
J: TRBJ1-1
size: NA
D: NA
CDR3: CASSLSGLMNTEAFF
DNA: TGTGCCAGCAGCTTATCAGGGCTGATGAACACTGAAGCTTTCTTT

V: TRBV5-1
J: TRBJ1-6
size: NA
D: NA
CDR3: CASSFGSGGNSPLHF
DNA: TGCGCCAGCAGCTTTGGCAGCGGAGGGAATTCACCCCTCCACTTT

V: TRBV19
J: TRBJ1-2
size: NA
D: TRBD1
CDR3: CASRRDSYNYGYTF
DNA: TGTGCCAGTAGGCGGGACAGCTATAACTATGGCTACACCTTC

V: TRBV7-8
J: TRBJ1-3
size: few
D: NA
CDR3: CASSPQGASGNTIYF
DNA: TGTGCCAGCAGCCCACAGGGCGCGTCTGGAAACACCATATATTTT

V: TRBV9
J: TRBJ1-1
size: NA
D: NA
CDR3: CASSLRFSTEAFF
DNA: TGTGCCAGCAGCCTGCGCTTCTCCACTGAAGCTTTCTTT

V: TRBV5-1
J: TRBJ2-2
size: NA
D: TRBD1
CDR3: CASSPEGAGSTGELFF
DNA: TGCGCCAGCAGCCCCGAGGGGGCAGGGAGTACCGGGGAGCTGTTTTTT

V: TRBV28
J: TRBJ2-7
size: NA
D: NA
CDR3: CASSSPHSGEYGVQYF
DNA: TGTGCCAGCAGTTCCCCACATAGCGGCGAATACGGGGTGCAGTACTTC